The next 27 T cell receptor beta chains were all read from a single sample in a study of blood T cell repertoires in COVID-19. Clones were read by immunoSEQ multiplex PCR, and TCRdb kept only the in-frame ones, dropping some. This table holds 250,000 to 300,000 clones, approximately 86% found once. Sequencing was performed on PBMCs or T cells enriched from blood (not recorded which). The source is a woman in her 30s who had recovered from COVID-19.

The chain uses TRBV11-2 and TRBJ2-1; TRBD2 agrees at 9 bases. The ends lost 5 bases at V and 5 bases at J; junction bases unmatched: 10. The CDR3 consists of 16 residues. CDR1 is SGHAT, CDR2 FQNNGV, per germline. The DNA of the CDR3 is TGTGCCAGCAGCCCCCGCGGACTAGCGCCAAACAATGAGCAGTTCTTC. Protein product: CASSPRGLAPNNEQFF.

This clone showed up just once. The chain combines TRBV4-2 with TRBJ2-4, with TRBD2 identical over 13 bases. This CDR3 has 20 amino acids. Germline V gives CDR1 LGHNA, CDR2 YNFKEQ. Trimming removed 1 base from V and 0 bases from J; junction bases left unmatched: 9. CDR3 DNA sequence: TGTGCCAGCAGCCAAGGGGCCGGACTAGCGGGAGCCCCAGCCAAAAACATTCAGTACTTC. Its protein is CASSQGAGLAGAPAKNIQYF.

The chain couples TRBV30 to TRBJ2-7, with no clear D. V was clipped by 3 bases and J by 0 bases, with 6 bases between them. This CDR3 spans 12 amino acids. In germline, CDR1 is GTSNPN, CDR2 SVGIG (reference sequence). The CDR3: CAWSADSYEQYF. The CDR3 DNA sequence: TGTGCCTGGAGCGCGGACTCCTACGAGCAGTACTTC.

This rearrangement joins TRBV7-8 to TRBJ1-5, with 8 bases matching TRBD1. V lost 4 bases and J lost 6; bases outside the gene matches: 11. Germline V CDR1 and CDR2: SGHVS, FQNEAQ. This CDR3 comprises 16 residues. CDR3 in DNA: TGTGCCAGCAGCTCCCAAGGACAGGGACGGGTTCAGCCCCAGCATTTT. This sequence encodes CASSSQGQGRVQPQHF.

The sample holds one count of this clone. The chain links TRBV7-2 to TRBJ2-7; 9 bases map to TRBD2. The CDR3 has 16 amino acids. CDR1 is SGHTA, CDR2 FQGNSA, per germline. V was pared by 5 bases and J by 2 bases, with 10 bases of the junction left unmatched. CDR3 loop: CASSQALAGGPYEQYF. CDR3 nucleotides: TGTGCCAGCAGCCAGGCCCTGGCGGGAGGGCCCTACGAGCAGTACTTC.

The V and J genes are TRBV5-4 and TRBJ2-1; no clear D gene. Trimming took off 0 bases at V and 6 bases at J, with 4 bases between the two ends. The germline gives CDR1 SGHNT, CDR2 YYREEE (reference sequence). The length of the CDR3 is 12 residues. This chain's CDR3 is CASSLVANEQFF. The CDR3 region has the DNA TGTGCCAGCAGCTTGGTAGCCAATGAGCAGTTCTTC.

This chain connects TRBV18 to TRBJ2-6, with a possible D match to TRBD1 (5 bases). The CDR3 runs to 17 residues. The V end lost 8 bases, the J end lost 0 bases, and 17 bases lay between the germline ends. CDR1 and CDR2 from the germline V gene are KGHSH and LQKENI. The chain's CDR3 is CASARVGPFSGANVLTF. CDR3 nucleotide sequence: TGTGCCAGCGCCAGGGTAGGACCCTTCTCTGGGGCCAACGTCCTGACTTTC.

The chain joins TRBV2 to TRBJ1-1; TRBD1 aligns across 8 bases. Trimming removed 7 bases from V and 11 bases from J; junction bases left unmatched: 6. The CDR3 runs 11 residues. Germline CDR1 and CDR2: SNHLY and FYNNEI. The CDR3 coding sequence is TGTGCCAGCACAGGACAGGGCAATGCTTTCTTT. This gives the protein CASTGQGNAFF. The whole variable domain, remainder taken from reference TRBV2 and TRBJ1-1, is EPEVTQTPSHQVTQMGQEVILRCVPISNHLYFYWYRQILGQKVEFLVSFYNNEISEKSEIFDDQFSVERPDGSNFTLKIRSTKLEDSAMYFCASTGQGNAFFGQGTRLTVV.

The rearrangement joins TRBV28 to TRBJ1-1; TRBD1 matches 12 bases. The CDR3 totals 16 residues. V was clipped by 6 bases and J by 4 bases; unmatched bases: 9. From germline, CDR1 is MDHEN and CDR2 SYDVKM. CDR3: CASSPGQGAWGTEAFF. CDR3 in DNA: TGTGCCAGCAGCCCGGGACAGGGGGCTTGGGGCACTGAAGCTTTCTTT.

The V call is TRBV4-1, the J call TRBJ1-6, with D tentatively TRBD1 (6 bases). The CDR3 length is 17 residues. In germline, CDR1 is MGHRA, CDR2 YSYEKL. V was pared by 0 bases and J by 5 bases, with 14 bases between. This chain's CDR3 is CASSQDPTGYHNSPLHF. The CDR3 DNA follows: TGCGCCAGCAGCCAAGACCCCACAGGGTACCATAATTCACCCCTCCACTTT.

The CDR3 nucleotides read TGTGCCATCGACGCCACAGGCGTCCATGAGCAGTTCTTC. Translating gives CAIDATGVHEQFF. The rearrangement links TRBV10-3 to TRBJ2-1; weak D call: TRBD1 (5 bases). V was cut by 8 bases and J by 8 bases, with 16 bases left in between. This CDR3 is 13 amino acids long. CDR1 and CDR2 from the germline V gene are ENHRY and SYGVKD.

This rearrangement joins TRBV5-1 to TRBJ1-3, with 7 positions matching TRBD1. Germline loops: CDR1 SGHRS, CDR2 YFSETQ. Trimming removed 1 base from V and 0 bases from J; junction bases left unmatched: 10. The CDR3 is 18 amino acids. The CDR3 here is CASSLTPGQLPSGNTIYF. In nucleotides, the CDR3 is TGCGCCAGCAGCTTGACCCCGGGACAGCTACCCTCTGGAAACACCATATATTTT.

The chain combines TRBV18 with TRBJ1-4, with 8 bases that match TRBD1. Germline loops: CDR1 KGHSH, CDR2 LQKENI. With 1 base clipped from V and 3 bases from J, the junction kept 4 bases outside the gene matches. CDR3 length: 16 residues. The CDR3 DNA follows: TGTGCCAGCTCACCACTCACAGGGGGAGCTAATGAAAAACTGTTTTTT. It codes for CASSPLTGGANEKLFF.

The chain joins TRBV6-5 to TRBJ2-7; D is possibly TRBD1 (5 bases). The CDR3 has 14 amino acids. CDR1 MNHEY and CDR2 SVGAGI come from the germline V gene. V shed 6 bases and J shed 0 bases, with 12 bases lying between them. The CDR3 DNA reads as TGTGCCAGCAGGGTGACAGCATTCTCCTACGAGCAGTACTTC. Amino acid sequence: CASRVTAFSYEQYF.

This chain links TRBV27 with TRBJ2-7; 11 bases fit TRBD1. V was clipped by 5 bases and J by 1 base; unmatched bases: 7. From germline, CDR1 is MNHEY and CDR2 SMNVEV (reference sequence). The CDR3 has 16 residues. The DNA of the CDR3 is TGTGCCAGCAGTGTGATTGGGGACAGGGGGTCCTACGAGCAGTACTTC. This translates into CASSVIGDRGSYEQYF.

The chain links TRBV24-1 to TRBJ2-5; 7 bases map to TRBD1. The CDR3 consists of 15 residues. Germline CDR1 is KGHDR and CDR2 is SFDVKD. The V segment lost 3 bases and the J segment 1 base; nucleotides outside the gene matches: 4. CDR3 nucleotide sequence: TGTGCCACCAGTGATCACGGGACAGCCCAAGAGACCCAGTACTTC. As protein: CATSDHGTAQETQYF.

The V gene is TRBV5-1, the J gene TRBJ2-2; 9 bases align to TRBD1. The CDR3 consists of 18 residues. Germline CDR1 is SGHRS and CDR2 is YFSETQ. V was pared by 0 bases and J by 4 bases, with 10 bases of the junction left unmatched. CDR3 in amino acids: CASSLAKIGQGSTGELFF. In DNA, the CDR3 is TGCGCCAGCAGCTTGGCCAAAATAGGACAGGGGAGCACCGGGGAGCTGTTTTTT.

The genes are TRBV11-2 and TRBJ1-5; no clear D gene. The CDR3 is 13 amino acids. Germline V gene data show CDR1 as SGHAT and CDR2 as FQNNGV. V was pared by 2 bases and J by 4 bases, with 6 bases between. In DNA form, the CDR3 reads TGTGCCAGCAGCTTACGTGTGAATCAGCCCCAGCATTTT. Its protein product is CASSLRVNQPQHF.

This sequence joins TRBV5-1 and TRBJ1-1; 7 positions agree with TRBD1. Trimming took 2 bases from V and 8 from J; bases not matched to a gene: 3. The CDR3 is 12 residues long. Per the germline V gene, CDR1 is SGHRS and CDR2 is YFSETQ. The CDR3 sequence is CASSFRTGEAFF. CDR3 nucleotides: TGCGCCAGCAGCTTCCGGACAGGCGAAGCTTTCTTT.

V and J are TRBV12-3 or TRBV12-4 and TRBJ1-2, with D unclear. The V end was cut by 6 bases, the J end by 8 bases, with 16 bases between. The CDR3 is made up of 13 amino acids. For the CDR3, the DNA is TGTGCCAGCAGCTATTCAGACACGCCCGGCTACACCTTC. This encodes CASSYSDTPGYTF.

The J gene is TRBJ2-7, the V gene TRBV27; TRBD1 matches at 11 bases. The CDR3 is 15 amino acids. With V trimmed by 5 bases and J by 4 bases, 7 bases remained unmatched. The germline V gene has CDR1 MNHEY and CDR2 SMNVEV (reference sequence). The CDR3 region is CASSPIGQGAYEQYF. DNA of the CDR3: TGTGCCAGCAGTCCGATAGGACAGGGGGCGTACGAGCAGTACTTC.

The chain is built from TRBV7-8 and TRBJ1-2, with D unresolved. CDR1 is SGHVS, CDR2 FQNEAQ, per germline. The CDR3 has 15 residues. Deletions cut 3 bases from V and 5 bases from J, with 16 bases between. The CDR3 region has the DNA TGTGCCAGCAGCTTGGAAGGCCTAATGGAGTATGGCTACACCTTC. Its protein product is CASSLEGLMEYGYTF.

This clone has just one count. The chain combines TRBV28 with TRBJ1-4, with D uncertain. This CDR3 has 13 residues. CDR1 is MDHEN, CDR2 SYDVKM, per germline. V gave up 2 bases and J gave up 6 bases, with 7 bases separating them. Written as DNA, the CDR3 is TGTGCCAGCAGTTTACGGAGGGATGAAAAACTGTTTTTT. Amino acids: CASSLRRDEKLFF. The full variable domain, in which reference TRBV28 and TRBJ1-4 provide the parts outside the CDR3, is DVKVTQSSRYLVKRTGEKVFLECVQDMDHENMFWYRQDPGLGLRLIYFSYDVKMKEKGDIPEGYSVSREKKERFSLILESASTNQTSMYLCASSLRRDEKLFFGSGTQLSVL.

The J gene is TRBJ2-1, the V gene TRBV3-1 (or the pseudogene TRBV3-2), with D maybe TRBD2 (6 bases). V was pared by 3 bases and J by 3 bases, with 12 bases between. Germline-derived CDR1 and CDR2 are LGHDT and YNNKEL (reference sequence). The CDR3 contains 15 residues. The CDR3 loop is CASSQFVGLYNEQFF. CDR3 coding DNA: TGTGCCAGCAGCCAGTTCGTGGGACTCTACAATGAGCAGTTCTTC.

The CDR3 here is CASSISRALNTGELFF. The CDR3 DNA is TGTGCCAGTAGTATAAGCAGGGCCCTCAACACCGGGGAGCTGTTTTTT. The J gene is TRBJ2-2, the V gene TRBV19; TRBD1 might be the D (5 bases). Trimming cost V 2 bases and J 2 bases, with 12 bases left between them. From germline, CDR1 is LNHDA and CDR2 SQIVND (reference sequence). The CDR3 loop spans 16 amino acids.

The chain uses TRBV4-3 and TRBJ1-5, with 8 bases that match TRBD1. This CDR3 is built from 16 residues. Germline trimming cut 0 bases from V and 6 bases from J; bases unmatched to any gene: 7. Germline V lookup: CDR1 LGHNA, CDR2 YSLEER. In DNA, the CDR3 is TGCGCCAGCAGCCAAGATTCAGGGGGCTCGGGTCAGCCCCAGCATTTT. Its translation is CASSQDSGGSGQPQHF.

The rearrangement links TRBV5-1 to TRBJ1-5; a weak D match, TRBD1 (6 bases). CDR1 and CDR2 (germline): SGHRS, YFSETQ. This CDR3 is built from 15 residues. Trimming cost V 0 bases and J 3 bases, with 10 bases left between them. Here the CDR3 DNA reads TGCGCCAGCAGCTTGGCCGGACAGCCCAATCAGCCCCAGCATTTT. Residues: CASSLAGQPNQPQHF. Drawing the rest from reference TRBV5-1 and TRBJ1-5, the complete variable domain is KAGVTQTPRYLIKTRGQQVTLSCSPISGHRSVSWYQQTPGQGLQFLFEYFSETQRNKGNFPGRFSGRQFSNSRSEMNVSTLELGDSALYLCASSLAGQPNQPQHFGDGTRLSIL.